This is a list of T cell receptor beta chains from one sample in a study of T cell responses to AZD1222 COVID-19 vaccine. Measured with immunoSEQ multiplex PCR; TCRdb has only the in-frame clones, and not every one. The data show around 91,000 clones, approximately 93% seen once. The input for sequencing was peripheral blood, taken 28 days after the second AZD1222 dose. The source of these receptors is an adult who received the AZD1222 COVID-19 vaccine. The CDR3 runs from the conserved cysteine through the conserved F or W. The order of the fields is V gene, CDR3 length, D gene, clone size, J gene, CDR3 DNA, CDR3 protein. The D gene is left open where the match is weak. A clone size is listed for some rows: how often the clone was seen (once, few, many), or a class if it is expanded.

V: TRBV28; length: 17; D: NA; size: NA; J: TRBJ2-7; DNA: TGTGCCAGCAGTTTGCGCGGACGGGGAACCTTGACTAGGGAGCAGTACTTC; CDR3: CASSLRGRGTLTREQYF
V: TRBV6-6; length: 14; D: TRBD1; size: NA; J: TRBJ2-5; DNA: TGTGCCAGCACCCCCGGACAGGGGGAAGAGACCCAGTACTTC; CDR3: CASTPGQGEETQYF
V: TRBV6-5; length: 13; D: NA; size: NA; J: TRBJ2-1; DNA: TGTGCCACCCGAGTGGAGGGTCAAAATGAGCAGTTCTTC; CDR3: CATRVEGQNEQFF
V: TRBV19; length: 15; D: TRBD2; size: NA; J: TRBJ2-3; DNA: TGTGCCAGTAGTCAGTCTAGCGGGAGCACAGATACGCAGTATTTT; CDR3: CASSQSSGSTDTQYF
V: TRBV11-2; length: 19; D: TRBD2; size: NA; J: TRBJ2-1; DNA: TGTGCCAGCAGGCGGACTGGGACTAGCGGGAGCAGGGAGTACAATGAGCAGTTCTTC; CDR3: CASRRTGTSGSREYNEQFF
V: TRBV28; length: 14; D: NA; size: medium-sized; J: TRBJ2-5; DNA: TGTGCCAGCAGTCTCCTGGACCAGGAGGAGACCCAGTACTTC; CDR3: CASSLLDQEETQYF
V: TRBV4-1; length: 16; D: TRBD2; size: NA; J: TRBJ2-5; DNA: TGCGCCAGCAGCCAACGACTAGCGGGAGGGCAGGAGACCCAGTACTTC; CDR3: CASSQRLAGGQETQYF
V: TRBV19; length: 16; D: TRBD1; size: NA; J: TRBJ1-5; DNA: TGTGCCAGTAGTGATACAGGGGGCGCGGGCAATCAGCCCCAGCATTTT; CDR3: CASSDTGGAGNQPQHF
V: TRBV10-2; length: 15; D: NA; size: NA; J: TRBJ2-1; DNA: TGCGCCAGCAGTGATGGATACGCGGACGGGGATGAGCAGTTCTTC; CDR3: CASSDGYADGDEQFF
V: TRBV9; length: 14; D: NA; size: NA; J: TRBJ1-1; DNA: TGTGCCAGCAGCGTAGCAGGGAGCGACACTGAAGCTTTCTTT; CDR3: CASSVAGSDTEAFF
V: TRBV2; length: 15; D: TRBD2; size: NA; J: TRBJ2-7; DNA: TGTGCCAGCAGCGTGGGACTAGCGAGGCCATCGGGGCAGTACTTC; CDR3: CASSVGLARPSGQYF
V: TRBV11-2; length: 14; D: NA; size: NA; J: TRBJ2-2; DNA: TGTGCCAGCAGCTTAGACCCGAACACCGGGGAGCTGTTTTTT; CDR3: CASSLDPNTGELFF
V: TRBV6-1; length: 14; D: NA; size: NA; J: TRBJ2-1; DNA: TGTGCCAGCAGTGATGGACCAACTCACAGTGAGCAGTTCTTC; CDR3: CASSDGPTHSEQFF
V: TRBV7-3; length: 16; D: TRBD2; size: NA; J: TRBJ2-1; DNA: TGTGCCAGCAGCTTAACGCGGGGGAGTGTTTACAATGAGCAGTTCTTC; CDR3: CASSLTRGSVYNEQFF
V: TRBV14; length: 15; D: NA; size: NA; J: TRBJ1-5; DNA: TGTGCCGGCAGCCCACAGCAATATAGCAATCAGCCCCAGCATTTT; CDR3: CAGSPQQYSNQPQHF
V: TRBV28; length: 14; D: NA; size: NA; J: TRBJ1-2; DNA: TGTGCCAGCATTAACGGGGGCTCGAACTATGGCTACACCTTC; CDR3: CASINGGSNYGYTF
V: TRBV6-5; length: 12; D: TRBD1; size: NA; J: TRBJ1-1; DNA: TGTGCCAGCAGTTATACAGGGGGTGAAGCTTTCTTT; CDR3: CASSYTGGEAFF
V: TRBV28; length: 18; D: NA; size: NA; J: TRBJ2-2; DNA: TGTGCCAGCAGCCGCCCCAGTAGCGGCCACGCGAACACCGGGGAGCTGTTTTTT; CDR3: CASSRPSSGHANTGELFF
V: TRBV27; length: 16; D: TRBD1; size: NA; J: TRBJ1-1; DNA: TGTGCCAGCAGTTCGCGAAGCGGACAGGCTCGCCTTGAAGCTTTCTTT; CDR3: CASSSRSGQARLEAFF
V: TRBV7-9; length: 14; D: TRBD1; size: NA; J: TRBJ1-5; DNA: TGTGCCAGCAGCCGGACAGGGTGGAATCAGCCCCAGCATTTT; CDR3: CASSRTGWNQPQHF
V: TRBV2; length: 12; D: NA; size: NA; J: TRBJ1-6; DNA: TGTGCCAGCAGTGCCCCGGGTTCACCCCTCCACTTT; CDR3: CASSAPGSPLHF
V: TRBV28; length: 14; D: NA; size: few; J: TRBJ1-2; DNA: TGTGCCAGCAGTGCCCTAAAGGGTCTCTATGGCTACACCTTC; CDR3: CASSALKGLYGYTF
V: TRBV19; length: 14; D: TRBD1; size: NA; J: TRBJ1-5; DNA: TGTGCCAGTAGTGGGACAGGGGGCAATCAGCCCCAGCATTTT; CDR3: CASSGTGGNQPQHF
V: TRBV13; length: 17; D: TRBD2; size: NA; J: TRBJ2-1; DNA: TGTGCCAGCAGCTTAGCCGGGACTAGCGAACTCCTGAATGAGCAGTTCTTC; CDR3: CASSLAGTSELLNEQFF
V: TRBV18; length: 14; D: TRBD1; size: NA; J: TRBJ1-1; DNA: TGTGCCAGCTCTCCAGGACAGGGGGCGACTGAAGCTTTCTTT; CDR3: CASSPGQGATEAFF
V: TRBV6-2/TRBV6-3; length: 15; D: TRBD2; size: NA; J: TRBJ2-7; DNA: TGTGCCAGCAGTTACAATCCGGGAGGGCCGTACGAGCAGTACTTC; CDR3: CASSYNPGGPYEQYF
V: TRBV5-4; length: 14; D: TRBD1; size: NA; J: TRBJ1-4; DNA: TGTGCCAGCAGCTTGGGAGGGACAGAAGAAAAACTGTTTTTT; CDR3: CASSLGGTEEKLFF
V: TRBV28; length: 17; D: NA; size: NA; J: TRBJ1-5; DNA: TGTGCCAGCAAGAAGGGATGGAGAACCTATAGCAATCAGCCCCAGCATTTT; CDR3: CASKKGWRTYSNQPQHF
V: TRBV18; length: 14; D: NA; size: NA; J: TRBJ1-1; DNA: TGTGCCAGCTCACCTGGGACATTGAACACTGAAGCTTTCTTT; CDR3: CASSPGTLNTEAFF